What follows are 2 T cell receptor beta chains derived from one specimen sequenced in a study of blood T cells in healthy people across ages. Through a sample-barcoded 5' primer and a J-beta primer mix, a second PCR was run for roughly 6 to 11 cycles. TCRdb reprocessed the 5' RACE reads with MiXCR, giving one entry per CDR3 protein. This table has about 1.5 million distinct CDR3 sequences, approximately 42% appearing once. Sequencing was done on a sample of blood. These receptors all come from a young woman in good health.

With respect to this clonotype: At one boundary the junction diverges from the germline segment, which might be a read error. This rearrangement joins TRBV13 to TRBJ2-1; TRBD2 might be the D (5 bases). The CDR3 has 13 amino acids. CDR1 is PRHDT and CDR2 is FYEKMQ in the germline V gene (reference sequence). CDR3 sequence: CVSSLAGNNEQFF. CDR3 nucleotides: TGTGTCAGCAGCTTAGCCGGGAACAATGAGCAGTTCTTC.

This clonotype has only a few counts. The chain carries TRBV7-4 and TRBJ2-1; 8 nucleotides agree with TRBD1. CDR1 is SGHVT and CDR2 is SQSDAQ in the germline V gene. Trimming cost V 5 bases and J 3 bases; bases outside gene matches: 15. The CDR3 extends over 18 amino acids. The DNA for the CDR3 is TGTGCCAGCAGCCTAGGGGGTGGACAGGGATTGGGCTACAATGAGCAGTTCTTC. Translated, it gives CASSLGGGQGLGYNEQFF.